These T cell receptor beta chains were read from a single sample in a study of shared clonotypes between healthy human individuals. Some clones are missing from TCRdb's copy, which holds only in-frame ones; the method was immunoSEQ multiplex PCR. The data contain about 650,000 clones, roughly 96% of them singletons. The sample consisted of naive CD8+ T cells sorted from blood. Every receptor here comes from a woman aged 25 to 39 in good health. Both conserved end residues are part of each CDR3. D genes are given only for firm matches. Size values are once, few and many counts, or a class for expanded clones, and some rows have none.

clone_size cdr3_length d_call j_call v_call cdr3_nt cdr3_aa
- 17 - TRBJ1-6 TRBV19 TGTGCCAGTAGTATGGTTATCAGAAGCTCCTATAATTCACCCCTCCACTTT CASSMVIRSSYNSPLHF
once 14 - TRBJ2-7 TRBV4-1 TGCGCCAGCAGCCCATCCGAAGGACCCTACGAGCAGTACTTC CASSPSEGPYEQYF
- 14 TRBD1 TRBJ2-5 TRBV7-3 TGTGCCAGCAGCTTAACAGGGGGCGCGGAGACCCAGTACTTC CASSLTGGAETQYF
few 13 - TRBJ1-1 TRBV5-6 TGTGCCAGCAGCGCAATAAGGAACACTGAAGCTTTCTTT CASSAIRNTEAFF
- 13 - TRBJ2-7 TRBV6-6 TGTGCCAGTATGAACGGGGTCTCCTACGAGCAGTACTTC CASMNGVSYEQYF
- 16 TRBD1 TRBJ1-5 TRBV2 TGTGCCAGCAGTGAACCTGGGACAGGGTTCAATCAGCCCCAGCATTTT CASSEPGTGFNQPQHF
- 15 - TRBJ2-7 TRBV27 TGTGCCAGCAGTGTGAGGGGCACCCAGTCCTACGAGCAGTACTTC CASSVRGTQSYEQYF
- 13 - TRBJ1-1 TRBV6-5 TGTGCCAGCAGTTTTGACAGGCGCACTGAAGCTTTCTTT CASSFDRRTEAFF
once 13 TRBD1 TRBJ1-2 TRBV10-1 TGCGCCAGCAGCGATAGGACAGGGGTTGGCTACACCTTC CASSDRTGVGYTF
- 10 - TRBJ2-7 TRBV25-1 TGTGCCAGCAGAGGGACCGAGCAGTACTTC CASRGTEQYF
- 14 - TRBJ2-7 TRBV27 TGTGCCAGCAGTAGTTCTTCTGACCGATACGAGCAGTACTTC CASSSSSDRYEQYF
- 15 TRBD1 TRBJ2-7 TRBV11-2 TGTGCCAGCAGCTGGACCGGGACAGGGGACCGCGAGCAGTACTTC CASSWTGTGDREQYF
- 15 - TRBJ1-1 TRBV27 TGTGCCAGCAGTCCTCCGCCTGACGGAAACACTGAAGCTTTCTTT CASSPPPDGNTEAFF
- 13 TRBD1 TRBJ1-6 TRBV2 TGTGCCAGCAGTGGACAGGGAGACTCACCCCTCCACTTT CASSGQGDSPLHF
- 15 - TRBJ2-1 TRBV4-2 TGTGCCAGCAGGCGGACCCAACACTCCTACAATGAGCAGTTCTTC CASRRTQHSYNEQFF
- 13 TRBD2 TRBJ2-1 TRBV10-3 TGTGCCATCAGTGGGCTAGCGGGAGATGAGCAGTTCTTC CAISGLAGDEQFF
- 14 - TRBJ2-7 TRBV7-9 TGTGCCAGCAGCTTACCGTCGGGCTCCTACGAGCAGTACTTC CASSLPSGSYEQYF
- 14 TRBD1 TRBJ2-7 TRBV28 TGTGCCAGCAAGACGACAGGGGGAGGGGGCGAGCAGTACTTC CASKTTGGGGEQYF
- 14 - TRBJ1-1 TRBV4-1 TGCGCCAGCAGCCAAGAGAGACGGAACACTGAAGCTTTCTTT CASSQERRNTEAFF
- 14 - TRBJ2-7 TRBV2 TGTGCCAGCAGTGAAGGGAACTTTTCCTACGAGCAGTACTTC CASSEGNFSYEQYF
once 14 - TRBJ2-2 TRBV19 TGTGCCAGTTCCGACGGGTATGGGATCGGGGAGCTGTTTTTT CASSDGYGIGELFF
- 14 - TRBJ2-7 TRBV4-1 TGCGCCAGCAGCCTCGGGACGGGGTTCTACGAGCAGTACTTC CASSLGTGFYEQYF
- 11 - TRBJ2-1 TRBV27 TGTGCCAGCAGTTCCCCGGTGGAGCAGTTCTTC CASSSPVEQFF
- 13 - TRBJ2-1 TRBV2 TGTGCCAGCAGTCGCGGGACACTCAATGAGCAGTTCTTC CASSRGTLNEQFF
- 14 - TRBJ2-2 TRBV27 TGTGCCAGCAGGAGGTACAGGGCTACCGGGGAGCTGTTTTTT CASRRYRATGELFF
- 12 - TRBJ2-2 TRBV9 TGTGCCAGCAGCCCTCGGGGCGGGGAGCTGTTTTTT CASSPRGGELFF
- 15 - TRBJ1-4 TRBV28 TGTGCCAGCAGTTTAAGTGGACAGACTAATGAAAAACTGTTTTTT CASSLSGQTNEKLFF
- 19 TRBD2 TRBJ2-2 TRBV9 TGTGCCAGCAGCTCCCGGGAGGGAGCGGGAGGACCCCTCAGGGGGGAGCTGTTTTTT CASSSREGAGGPLRGELFF
- 16 - TRBJ2-3 TRBV7-8 TGTGCCAGCAGCCCGCAGGACGTAGCTAGCACAGATACGCAGTATTTT CASSPQDVASTDTQYF
- 15 - TRBJ1-2 TRBV9 TGTGCCAGCAGCGGGAGAGAGGCCCATGTGTATGGCTACACCTTC CASSGREAHVYGYTF
- 11 - TRBJ2-1 TRBV11-2 TGTGCCAGCAGTCCCGAGGATGAGCAGTTCTTC CASSPEDEQFF
once 14 - TRBJ2-3 TRBV6-5 TGTGCCAGCAGTTACGCCGAGGGGGTAGATACGCAGTATTTT CASSYAEGVDTQYF
- 15 - TRBJ1-1 TRBV18 TGTGCCAGCTCACCAAGCGCCAGGGGACACACTGAAGCTTTCTTT CASSPSARGHTEAFF
once 13 TRBD1 TRBJ1-2 TRBV5-8 TGTGCCATAAGGGGTCAGGGGGTGTTTGGCTACACCTTC CAIRGQGVFGYTF
- 13 TRBD1 TRBJ2-2 TRBV5-1 TGCGCCAGTACAGGGGGGAACACCGGGGAGCTGTTTTTT CASTGGNTGELFF
- 15 TRBD2 TRBJ2-7 TRBV28 TGTGCCAGCAGCATTAGCGGGAGGGCCGAGGACGAGCAGTACTTC CASSISGRAEDEQYF
- 17 TRBD1 TRBJ1-4 TRBV27 TGTGCCAGCAGTCCAGGGACAGGTGGGTGGACTAATGAAAAACTGTTTTTT CASSPGTGGWTNEKLFF
- 12 - TRBJ1-1 TRBV10-2 TGCGCCAGCAGAGAAGGGAACACTGAAGCTTTCTTT CASREGNTEAFF